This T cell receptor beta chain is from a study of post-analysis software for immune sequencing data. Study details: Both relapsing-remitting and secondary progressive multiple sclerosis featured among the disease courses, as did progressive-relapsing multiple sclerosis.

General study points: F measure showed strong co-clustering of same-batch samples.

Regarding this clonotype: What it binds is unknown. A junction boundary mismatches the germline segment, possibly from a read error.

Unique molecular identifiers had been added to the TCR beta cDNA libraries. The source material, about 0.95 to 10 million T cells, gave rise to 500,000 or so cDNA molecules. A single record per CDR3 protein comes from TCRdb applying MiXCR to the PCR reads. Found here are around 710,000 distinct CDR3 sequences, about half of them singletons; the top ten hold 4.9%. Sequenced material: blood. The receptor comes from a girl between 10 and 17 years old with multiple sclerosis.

CDR3 bases: TGTGCCAGTAGGAGGGGGGAGATCCAGTACTTC. This sequence encodes CASRRGEIQYF. The chain recombines TRBV11-2 with TRBJ2-5; D may match TRBD1 or TRBD2 (6 bases each). The germline V gene encodes CDR1 SGHAT and CDR2 FQNNGV. The CDR3 extends over 11 amino acids.